This T cell receptor (beta chain) was documented in a study of blood T cell repertoires in COVID-19. Study context: From the United States, Italy and Spain came samples of acute and convalescent COVID-19.

Measured with immunoSEQ multiplex PCR; TCRdb has only the in-frame clones, and not every one. This sample has roughly 250,000 clones, with around 80% found just once. Trimming cost V 4 bases and J 2 bases, with 10 bases left between them. The V gene's germline CDR1 is SQVTM and CDR2 ANQGSEA. This CDR3 contains 13 residues. The receptor's source is a man in his forties with active or convalescent COVID-19. The sequenced sample consisted of peripheral blood. This chain connects TRBV29-1 to TRBJ2-3, with D maybe TRBD2 (6 bases). CDR3 region: CSVVGRYTDTQYF. The CDR3 DNA sequence: TGCAGCGTTGTGGGGAGGTACACAGATACGCAGTATTTT.